This T cell receptor (beta chain) was sequenced in a study of T cells in Graves' hyperthyroidism and ophthalmopathy (dated by TCRdb to about 2019). The study in broad terms: To identify TCR V-J signatures that set the groups apart, the researchers used a discovery cohort of about a hundred patients, made up of 43 with Graves' ophthalmopathy and 57 with stable Graves' hyperthyroidism. Prospective prediction of ophthalmopathy was tested in an independent validation cohort consisting of some 20 hyperthyroidism patients and 15 or so patients who later progressed to ophthalmopathy. After sampling, hyperthyroidism patients received methimazole starting at 30 mg daily, and ophthalmopathy patients received high-dose intravenous methylprednisolone. According to the paper, TCR Vbeta CDR3 sequencing was carried out on some 130 peripheral blood samples, which came from approximately 41 ophthalmopathy, about 75 hyperthyroidism and roughly 17 progressor patients. The approximately 100 discovery patients were divided at random into training and test sets in a 7:3 ratio. Thyroid tissue and blood T-cell repertoires from about six Graves' hyperthyroidism patients were also compared in the study. Broad study findings and their caveats: Ophthalmopathy was separated from stable hyperthyroidism by a 13 V-J signature model, with approximately 86% sensitivity and 81% to 82% specificity obtained in cross-validation and 80%/75% obtained in testing. In validation, the model predicted progression to ophthalmopathy a median of roughly 6.1 months before onset, with about 64% sensitivity and 72.22% specificity. Sample size was not statistically predetermined, and blinding of investigators to group allocation was not performed. Most expanded thyroid clonotypes (frequency above 0.001) were also detected in blood, suggesting blood repertoires may reflect thyroid immune responses.

As regards this clonotype: Its antigen remains undetermined. Per-base qualities were not stored, and no clone one base away is much larger.

Trimming takes 6 bases from V and 1 base from J, and the germline ends sit 12 bases apart. The germline V gene (reference sequence) yields SSHAT for CDR1 and FNYEAQ for CDR2. The cysteine opens and the phenylalanine closes a CDR3 of 14 amino acids. Of all the DNA, just the CDR3 is kept, 42 bases in frame from base 1. Amplification of TCR beta CDR3 regions was carried out from RNA transcripts. For the first round of RT-PCR on the TCR CDR3, the HTBI primer set was used together with the Qiagen OneStep RT-PCR kit. Libraries were constructed in a second round of multiplex PCR, after which size selection and purification were carried out. The libraries were sequenced on an Illumina HiSeq2000 using paired-end 100 bp reads. The authors processed their data as follows. SOAPnuke was used to process the raw data, with reads discarded if the reads contained adapters or uncalled bases, had a mean Phred below 15, or lacked an exact constant-primer or identifier match. High-quality paired reads were merged using COPE v1.2.5, and each unique nucleotide sequence was defined as a clonotype. MiTCR v1.1 was used to align the clonotypes against IMGT TRBV, TRBD and TRBJ reference segments. Analysis was restricted to V-J combinations with a frequency above 0.0001, which covered about 99% of repertoires. A TCS score was defined as the ratio between F50 (clonal expansion) and ExV (chaos), using BLOSUM62-based TCRdist between CDR3 peptides within each V-J. Welch's t-statistics and random forest reduced just over 500 V-J features to 13, which were used in a naive Bayes classifier (R e1071). TCRdb redid the processing of the public reads, applying fastp at Q25 and MiXCR, and retained in-frame beta chains. Every CDR3 protein is listed once, alongside the most common genes and DNA of its rows. These V and J calls derive from TCRdb rather than the authors' analysis. The sample table contains some 600,000 distinct CDR3 sequences; only one count was recorded for 40% to 55% of them. Jointly, the top ten make up 6.5% to 9% of the sample.

A patient counted as having stable Graves' hyperthyroidism if no progression to ophthalmopathy occurred over 18 months of follow-up. Hyperthyroidism patients were aged 18 to 65 years and newly diagnosed, with disease duration of less than 2 months. Exclusion was applied to patients with uncontrolled infections, other autoimmune diseases, pregnancy or lactation. Diagnoses were established on the basis of clinical symptoms, serum thyroxine and TRAb, thyroid ultrasound, and orbital computed tomography. Total RNA was extracted using Trizol reagent, and RNA quality was assessed on an Agilent 2100 Bioanalyzer.

Specimen: peripheral blood or thyroid tissue (not recorded which). The TCR was taken from a woman under 30 with Graves' hyperthyroidism. Donor details come from another sample of the same person, matched by shared clones. The sequence links TRBV7-7 to TRBJ1-1; no confident D gene assignment can be made. The CDR3 corresponds to CASSFPDPNTEAFF. The sequenced DNA is TGTGCCAGCAGTTTCCCTGACCCGAACACTGAAGCTTTCTTT.